The present TCR beta chain was sequenced within a study of blood T cell repertoires in COVID-19. Study-level information: Sites across the United States, Italy and Spain contributed samples from acute and convalescent COVID-19. Sources were T cells, B-cell-depleted T cells, or PBMCs; the material itself was cDNA or gDNA.

This CDR3 comprises 16 residues. The V segment lost 6 bases and the J segment 6 bases; nucleotides outside the gene matches: 10. Per the germline V gene, CDR1 is SNHLY and CDR2 is FYNNEI. Source study methods: Using reference gene primer amplification, nucleated cell counts were estimated. Produced via immunoSEQ multiplex PCR; TCRdb's table is partial and in-frame only. The V and J calls and clone size come from that table; D and trimming were worked out from the DNA. The sample consists of under 200,000 clones, approximately 86% of them appearing once. This receptor was taken from a man aged 70-80 years with acute or convalescent COVID-19. The chain combines TRBV2 with TRBJ2-1, with TRBD2 identical over 11 bases. Source material: peripheral blood. The CDR3 nucleotides read TGTGCCAGCAGGGCCTCTCTAGCGGGAGGCCTCAATGAGCAGTTCTTC. It translates to CASRASLAGGLNEQFF.